What follows are 10 T cell receptor beta chains derived from one specimen sequenced in a study of blood T cell repertoires in COVID-19. Clones were sequenced by immunoSEQ multiplex PCR, and TCRdb holds only the in-frame ones, with some missing. Counted here are 150,000 to 200,000 clones, 89% occurring once; the ten biggest clones make up roughly 2%. Sequencing input: peripheral blood. The receptors here all came from a man aged 18-30 years who had recovered from COVID-19.

J is TRBJ1-3 and V is TRBV7-8, with D perhaps matching TRBD1 (5 bases). CDR3 length equals 14 residues. V was pared by 4 bases and J by 2 bases, with 9 bases between. Germline V CDR1 and CDR2: SGHVS, FQNEAQ. CDR3 nucleotides: TGTGCCAGCAGCTCGACAGTCGCTGGAAACACCATATATTTT. It specifies CASSSTVAGNTIYF.

This CDR3 reads CATSELAGGGEQFF. The CDR3 DNA is TGTGCCACCAGCGAACTAGCGGGAGGGGGTGAGCAGTTCTTC. This chain connects TRBV15 to TRBJ2-1; 13 bases match TRBD2. The CDR3 is 14 residues long. CDR1 LNHNV and CDR2 YYDKDF come from the germline V gene (reference sequence). J was trimmed by 9 bases and V by 5 bases; bases with no gene match: 4.

V gene TRBV14 combines with J gene TRBJ2-1; 7 positions agree with TRBD2. This CDR3 is 16 amino acids long. Trimming took 1 base from V and 4 from J; bases not matched to a gene: 7. The germline gives CDR1 SGHDN, CDR2 FVKESK. This CDR3 reads CASSQGRGRQYNEQFF. The CDR3 nucleotides read TGTGCCAGCAGCCAAGGGCGGGGGAGACAGTACAATGAGCAGTTCTTC. The full variable domain, with the rest looked up from reference TRBV14 and TRBJ2-1, is EAGVTQFPSHSVIEKGQTVTLRCDPISGHDNLYWYRRVMGKEIKFLLHFVKESKQDESGMPNNRFLAERTGGTYSTLKVQPAELEDSGVYFCASSQGRGRQYNEQFFGPGTRLTVL.

The V and J genes are TRBV4-3 and TRBJ2-7; 9 bases fit TRBD1. After removal of 1 base from V and 4 bases from J, the junction contained 8 bases not matched to a gene. The CDR3 is made up of 16 amino acids. CDR1 and CDR2 (germline): LGHNA, YSLEER. CDR3 DNA sequence: TGCGCCAGCAGCCAAGCTCCGGGACAGGGTATTTACGAGCAGTACTTC. Residues: CASSQAPGQGIYEQYF.

V gene TRBV6-5 combines with J gene TRBJ1-2; 8 bases align to TRBD1. After removal of 4 bases from V and 6 bases from J, the junction contained 10 bases not matched to a gene. Germline V lookup: CDR1 MNHEY, CDR2 SVGAGI. This CDR3 spans 15 amino acids. Written as DNA, the CDR3 is TGTGCCAGCAGTTTCCGGACAGGGAGGATGGATGGCTACACCTTC. This encodes CASSFRTGRMDGYTF.

The genes are TRBV4-3 and TRBJ2-7; D is perhaps TRBD2 (7 bases). Germline V CDR1 and CDR2: LGHNA, YSLEER. Trimming cost V 0 bases and J 1 base, with 13 bases left between them. The CDR3 runs to 16 residues. The CDR3 bases are TGCGCCAGCAGCCAAGATCTTCGGGGGGCATCCTACGAGCAGTACTTC. Translating gives CASSQDLRGASYEQYF.

This chain links TRBV29-1 with TRBJ1-2, with 8 positions matching TRBD1. Germline values: CDR1 SQVTM, CDR2 ANQGSEA. The CDR3 is 13 residues long. V gave up 2 bases and J gave up 7 bases; unmatched junction bases: 6. The CDR3 coding sequence is TGCAGCGTTGAAATTCCAGGGGGCTTTGGCTACACCTTC. Translated, it gives CSVEIPGGFGYTF.

This rearrangement joins TRBV10-1 to TRBJ1-3; D remains unclear. CDR3 length: 14 amino acids. The V gene's germline CDR1 is WNHNN and CDR2 SYGVQD (reference sequence). The V and J ends lost 4 bases and 3 bases respectively, with 10 bases between them. The CDR3 reads CASSATIDGNTIYF. CDR3 DNA: TGCGCCAGCAGTGCAACAATTGATGGAAACACCATATATTTT.

The sample holds one count of this clone. The chain has TRBV5-5 and TRBJ1-4, with D unresolved. CDR3 length: 14 amino acids. Between the trimmed V and J ends, which lost 6 bases and 6 bases, there was a span of 15 bases. Germline CDR1 reads SGHKS; CDR2 reads YYEKEE (reference sequence). DNA for the CDR3: TGTGCCAGCACCCCCTCCCTGTTCGATGAAAAACTGTTTTTT. This sequence encodes CASTPSLFDEKLFF. Supplemented by reference TRBV5-5 and TRBJ1-4, the full variable domain reads DAGVTQSPTHLIKTRGQQVTLRCSPISGHKSVSWYQQVLGQGPQFIFQYYEKEERGRGNFPDRFSARQFPNYSSELNVNALLLGDSALYLCASTPSLFDEKLFFGSGTQLSVL.

This chain links TRBV6-5 with TRBJ2-7, with a weak D call TRBD1 (5 bases). The CDR3 runs 13 residues. The ends were cut back, 2 bases at V and 12 bases at J, with 17 bases in the middle. Per the germline V gene, CDR1 is MNHEY and CDR2 is SVGAGI. The CDR3 nucleotides are TGTGCCAGCAGTTACCGACAGCCCCCGTATCTGTACTTC. Translated, it gives CASSYRQPPYLYF.